This entry lists 3 T cell receptor beta chains sequenced from one sample in a study of T cell repertoires in cytomegalovirus infection. TCRdb re-called the reads with MiXCR, one entry per CDR3 protein. The table shows 700,000 to 900,000 distinct CDR3 sequences, with around 29% occurring only once. No antigen is known for these receptors. Material: cultured CD8+ T cells from PBMCs, obtained from culture after CMV antigen stimulation. These TCRs come from a human donor in good health (CMV status not recorded). Some clones in this sample may be carry-over from other donors' samples.

With respect to this clonotype: The germline gene is not matched at one end of the junction; a read error may be the cause. The chain has TRBV7-6 and TRBJ2-2; D call uncertain. Germline V gene sequence: CDR1 SGHVS, CDR2 FNYEAQ. The length of the CDR3 is 12 residues. The CDR3 DNA is TGTGCCAGCAACTTATTTGCGTGGGAGCTGTTTTTT. This translates into CASNLFAWELFF. Based on the CDR3 plus reference TRBV7-6 and TRBJ2-2, the full variable domain is GAGVSQSPRYKVTKRGQDVALRCDPISGHVSLYWYRQALGQGPEFLTYFNYEAQQDKSGLPNDRFSAERPEGSISTLTIQRTEQRDSAMYRCASNLFAWELFFGEGSRLTVL.

This clonotype was found a few times. The V gene is TRBV7-6, the J gene TRBJ2-2; 8 nucleotides match TRBD1. The CDR3 runs to 14 residues. CDR1 and CDR2 (germline): SGHVS, FNYEAQ. V shed 3 bases and J 6 bases; nucleotides not matched to a gene: 3. DNA of the CDR3: TGTGCCAGCAGCTTGCGGACAGGGCCCGGGGAGCTGTTTTTT. It encodes CASSLRTGPGELFF.

This clonotype was detected only a few times. The CDR3 DNA follows: TGTGCCAGCAGTTTACTGTTAGCGGGGGGAGACACAGATACGCAGTATTTT. This gives the protein CASSLLLAGGDTDTQYF. This chain joins TRBV28 and TRBJ2-3; 10 nucleotides line up with TRBD2. Germline loops: CDR1 MDHEN, CDR2 SYDVKM. The CDR3 length is 17 residues. V shed 2 bases, J shed 2 bases, and the junction held 7 bases outside the gene matches. Using reference TRBV28 and TRBJ2-3 for the parts outside the CDR3, the full variable domain is DVKVTQSSRYLVKRTGEKVFLECVQDMDHENMFWYRQDPGLGLRLIYFSYDVKMKEKGDIPEGYSVSREKKERFSLILESASTNQTSMYLCASSLLLAGGDTDTQYFGPGTRLTVL.